The 8 T cell receptor beta chains below come from one sample, sequenced in a study of vaccination effects on CD4 cells after COVID-19. Sequencing in the ViraFEST assay came after antigen-specific CD4+ T cells had been expanded with viral peptide pools, which were used to stimulate PBMC. Following 10 days of culture, CD4+ T cells were isolated. Two-dose BNT162b2 or mRNA-1273 vaccination was given to participants. No antigen is known for these receptors. Profiling relied on immunoSEQ multiplex PCR, and the TCRdb table lists in-frame clones only, not all of them. This table has under 35,000 clones, approximately 71% appearing once. Specimen: CD4+ T cells from PBMCs cultured with HCoV-NL63 spike peptides, collected after COVID-19 vaccination. The source is a human donor who received a COVID-19 vaccine.

This clone turned up a few times. This chain links TRBV6-5 with TRBJ2-7; D not certain. This CDR3 is 14 amino acids long. Germline V gives CDR1 MNHEY, CDR2 SVGAGI. V lost 6 bases, J lost 1 base, and 13 bases lay in between. The CDR3, as DNA: TGTGCCAGCAGCCCCCGGTGGGGTTCCTACGAGCAGTACTTC. Translated: CASSPRWGSYEQYF.

V gene TRBV19 combines with J gene TRBJ2-4; 11 bases align to TRBD1. Germline V gene lookup returns CDR1 LNHDA and CDR2 SQIVND (reference sequence). The CDR3 loop spans 15 amino acids. V was pared by 5 bases and J by 7 bases, with 7 bases of the junction left unmatched. CDR3 bases: TGTGCCAGTAGTCCAGGACAGGGGGCATATAACATTCAGTACTTC. Amino acid sequence: CASSPGQGAYNIQYF.

The rearrangement uses TRBV6-5 and TRBJ2-7, with D tentatively TRBD2 (7 bases). Germline CDR1 and CDR2: MNHEY and SVGAGI. The V end lost 0 bases, the J end lost 4 bases, and 13 bases lay between the germline ends. The CDR3 has 15 residues. This CDR3 reads CASSYSYREGYEQYF. Written as DNA, the CDR3 is TGTGCCAGCAGTTACTCGTACAGGGAGGGGTACGAGCAGTACTTC.

CDR3 DNA: TGTGCCAGCAGCTTCCCTAATGAAAAACTGTTTTTT. It is translated as CASSFPNEKLFF. The V call is TRBV5-4, the J call TRBJ1-4; no reliable D call. Germline assignment: CDR1 SGHNT and CDR2 YYREEE (reference sequence). Trimming shortened V by 2 bases and J by 3 bases, and 2 bases separated the two germline ends. CDR3 length: 12 residues.

The V and J genes are TRBV6-6 and TRBJ1-5; D may be TRBD1 (5 bases). V lost 7 bases and J lost 7, with 17 bases in between. Per germline, CDR1 MNHNY and CDR2 SVGAGI (reference sequence). CDR3 length: 14 residues. The DNA for the CDR3 is TGTGCCAGCATCCTGGGGGGGGGAGGGCAGCCCCAGCATTTT. It is translated as CASILGGGGQPQHF.

This clone was counted only a few times. The chain is built from TRBV6-1 and TRBJ1-5, with D uncertain. CDR3 length equals 16 residues. V lost 3 bases, J lost 2 bases, and 14 bases lay in between. Germline assignment: CDR1 MNHNS and CDR2 SASEGT. The CDR3 spells CASSDRPYLGNQPQHF. The CDR3 DNA is TGTGCCAGCAGTGATAGGCCCTACTTGGGCAATCAGCCCCAGCATTTT.

The chain recombines TRBV7-2 with TRBJ1-2; the D is unclear. V lost 0 bases to trimming and J lost 6 bases, with 8 bases between them. Germline V gene sequence: CDR1 SGHTA, CDR2 FQGNSA. The CDR3 length is 13 residues. The CDR3 DNA reads TGTGCCAGCAGCTTAGCGGGGTCCAATGGCTACACCTTC. The encoded protein is CASSLAGSNGYTF.

V is TRBV9 and J is TRBJ2-3, with 12 bases matching TRBD2. V shed 3 bases, J shed 7 bases, and the junction held 27 bases outside the gene matches. The CDR3 extends over 22 amino acids. Per the germline V gene, CDR1 is SGDLS and CDR2 is YYNGEE. The CDR3 sequence: CASSGGSKSGTSGWGAPYTQYF. CDR3 DNA sequence: TGTGCCAGCAGCGGCGGGTCGAAGTCCGGGACTAGCGGGTGGGGAGCACCATATACGCAGTATTTT.